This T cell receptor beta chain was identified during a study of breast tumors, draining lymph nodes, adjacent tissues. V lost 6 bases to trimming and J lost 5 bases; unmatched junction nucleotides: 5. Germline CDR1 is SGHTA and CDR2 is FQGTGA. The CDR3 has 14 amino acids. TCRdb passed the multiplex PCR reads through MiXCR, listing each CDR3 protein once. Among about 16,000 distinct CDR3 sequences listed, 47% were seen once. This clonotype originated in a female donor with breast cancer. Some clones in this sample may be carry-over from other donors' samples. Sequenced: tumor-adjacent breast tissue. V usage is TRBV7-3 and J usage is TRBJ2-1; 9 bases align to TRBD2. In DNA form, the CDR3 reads TGTGCCAGCAGGGCGGGAGGGGTCAACAATGAGCAGTTCTTC. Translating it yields CASRAGGVNNEQFF.